This T cell receptor (beta chain) was profiled in a study of control samples from healthy donors and cancer patients. V shed 4 bases, J shed 4 bases, and the junction held 4 bases outside the gene matches. The CDR3 is made up of 13 amino acids. Per germline, CDR1 SGHKS and CDR2 YYEKEE (reference sequence). The protocol was immunoSEQ multiplex PCR, while the TCRdb copy is restricted to in-frame clones and leaves out a portion. The data hold around 150,000 clones, with around 90% observed a single time. This receptor was identified in a man aged 30 to 39 in good health. This chain uses TRBV5-5 with TRBJ1-2, with 7 positions matching TRBD1. The specimen sequenced was blood. The CDR3, as DNA: TGTGCCAGCAGCACCAGGGACAGCTATGGCTACACCTTC. Translating gives CASSTRDSYGYTF.